These 5 T cell receptor beta chains came from one sample sequenced in a study of shared clonotypes between healthy human individuals. Clones were sequenced by immunoSEQ multiplex PCR, and TCRdb holds only the in-frame ones, with some missing. The sample holds around 2,000,000 clones; about 93% are singletons and the top ten take more than 1.5%. Terminally differentiated effector memory CD45RA+ cells were excluded by CCR7 positive selection of CD45RO-negative cells. Sequenced material: naive CD8+ T cells from PBMCs. Receptors originate from a young man in good health. Some clones in this sample may be carry-over from other donors' samples.

In this sample, this clone turned up once. V gene TRBV28 combines with J gene TRBJ2-2; D not certain. V was pared by 2 bases and J by 0 bases, with 4 bases between. The CDR3 has 14 residues. Looked up from germline, CDR1 is MDHEN and CDR2 is SYDVKM. CDR3 region: CASSLRSNTGELFF. CDR3 in DNA: TGTGCCAGCAGTTTACGCTCGAACACCGGGGAGCTGTTTTTT.

The chain couples TRBV10-3 to TRBJ2-1, with 10 bases identical to TRBD1. CDR1 and CDR2 (germline): ENHRY, SYGVKD. The V and J ends lost 5 bases and 10 bases, in that order; junction bases with no gene match: 8. This CDR3 has 14 residues. The CDR3 here is CAISSGTGDREQFF. DNA for the CDR3: TGTGCCATCAGTTCCGGGACAGGGGATCGGGAGCAGTTCTTC.

The rearrangement joins TRBV5-1 to TRBJ1-1; D unclear. The CDR3 is 13 amino acids. Trimming cost V 4 bases and J 0 bases, with 7 bases left between them. Germline loops: CDR1 SGHRS, CDR2 YFSETQ. In DNA form, the CDR3 reads TGCGCCAGCAGCCCGCACATGAACACTGAAGCTTTCTTT. This sequence encodes CASSPHMNTEAFF.

This chain uses TRBV6-1 with TRBJ1-1; tentative D call: TRBD1 (5 bases). The germline V gene has CDR1 MNHNS and CDR2 SASEGT. The V end lost 6 bases, the J end lost 1 base, and 15 bases lay between the germline ends. The CDR3 loop spans 15 amino acids. CDR3 nucleotide sequence: TGTGCCAGCAGCCGACCCAGGGATTCGAACACTGAAGCTTTCTTT. This translates into CASSRPRDSNTEAFF.

The J gene is TRBJ2-7, the V gene TRBV28; possible D gene TRBD1, 6 bases. Germline V gives CDR1 MDHEN, CDR2 SYDVKM. This CDR3 spans 16 amino acids. Trimming stripped 5 bases from V and 1 base from J, with 18 bases between. The chain's CDR3 is CASSRRGSTISYEQYF. The CDR3 nucleotides read TGTGCCAGCAGTCGCAGGGGCAGCACAATTTCCTACGAGCAGTACTTC.